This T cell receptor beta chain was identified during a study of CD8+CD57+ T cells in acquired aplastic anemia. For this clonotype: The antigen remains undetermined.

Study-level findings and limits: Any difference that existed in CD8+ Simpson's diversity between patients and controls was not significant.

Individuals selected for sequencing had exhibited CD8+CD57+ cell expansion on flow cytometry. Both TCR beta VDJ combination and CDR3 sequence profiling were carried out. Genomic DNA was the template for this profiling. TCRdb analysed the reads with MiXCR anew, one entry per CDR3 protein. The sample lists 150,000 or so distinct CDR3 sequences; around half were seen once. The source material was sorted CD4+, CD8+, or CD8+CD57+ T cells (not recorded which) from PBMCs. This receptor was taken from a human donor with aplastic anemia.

CDR3 loop: CASSSSGGETQYF. CDR3 DNA: TGTGCCAGCAGCTCGTCGGGTGGAGAGACCCAGTACTTC. This chain connects TRBV7-3 to TRBJ2-5; no clear D. Trimming took off 4 bases at V and 4 bases at J, with 10 bases between the two ends. The CDR3 has 13 amino acids. Germline-derived CDR1 and CDR2 are SGHTA and FQGTGA.